This TCR beta chain was recovered during a study of glioma-infiltrating T cells after dendritic cell vaccination. Turning to the study itself: Patients received autologous tumor lysate-pulsed dendritic cell vaccination between the early 2000s and the early 2010s.

General study results and limits: Estimated pretreatment TIL content predicted outcome after dendritic cell vaccination.

Time point denoted: after dendritic cell vaccination, including at tumor progression/relapse. Isocitrate dehydrogenase mutation was absent in all glioblastoma patients. PBMC were collected before vaccination, two weeks after the third vaccination, and at progression. Profiling relied on immunoSEQ multiplex PCR, and the TCRdb table lists in-frame clones only, not all of them. The sample includes roughly 80,000 clones, roughly 91% seen only once; the top ten take approximately 2.4%. V was trimmed by 3 bases and J by 7 bases, leaving 14 bases between them. The CDR3 has 13 amino acids. Germline CDR1 SGHNT, CDR2 YYREEE (reference sequence). Comment on this clone: Its target is unknown.

The V gene is TRBV5-4, the J gene TRBJ2-7; maybe TRBD1 (6 bases). Material: blood, obtained after dendritic cell vaccination. The source of this sequence is a human donor with glioblastoma. The CDR3 loop is CASSSDRPLEQYF. The CDR3 coding sequence is TGTGCCAGCAGCTCCGACAGGCCATTGGAGCAGTACTTC.